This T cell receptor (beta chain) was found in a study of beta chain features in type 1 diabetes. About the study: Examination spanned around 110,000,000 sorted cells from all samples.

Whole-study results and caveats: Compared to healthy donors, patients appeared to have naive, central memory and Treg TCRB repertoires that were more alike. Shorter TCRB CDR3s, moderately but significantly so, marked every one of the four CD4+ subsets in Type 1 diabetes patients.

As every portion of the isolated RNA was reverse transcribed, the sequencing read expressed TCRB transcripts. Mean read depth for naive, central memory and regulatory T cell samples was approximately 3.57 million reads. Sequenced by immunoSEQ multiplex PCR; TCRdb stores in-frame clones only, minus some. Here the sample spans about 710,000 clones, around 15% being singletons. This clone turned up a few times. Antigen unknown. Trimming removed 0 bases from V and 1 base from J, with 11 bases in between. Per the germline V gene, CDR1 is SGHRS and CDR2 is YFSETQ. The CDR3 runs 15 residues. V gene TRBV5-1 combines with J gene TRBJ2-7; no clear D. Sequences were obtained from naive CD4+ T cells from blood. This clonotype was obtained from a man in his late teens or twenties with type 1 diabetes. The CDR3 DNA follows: TGCGCCAGCAGCTTGGTGGCGGCGAGTTCCTACGAGCAGTACTTC. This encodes CASSLVAASSYEQYF.